Following are 18 T cell receptor beta chains from one sample sequenced in a study of blood T cell repertoires in COVID-19. Only in-frame clones appear in the TCRdb table, and some are missing; sequencing was by immunoSEQ multiplex PCR. The repertoire has about 99,000 clones, approximately 86% of them found once; the top ten carry 3% to 3.5%. Sequenced input: peripheral blood. These receptors all stem from a human donor in a cohort sampled during active COVID-19.

This chain connects TRBV7-7 to TRBJ2-7, with TRBD2 identical over 13 bases. With 5 bases clipped from V and 7 bases from J, the junction kept 2 bases outside the gene matches. Germline CDR1 and CDR2: SSHAT and FNYEAQ (reference sequence). This CDR3 is built from 13 residues. The CDR3 nucleotides read TGTGCCAGCAGCAAGGGACTAGCGGGGGAGCAGTACTTC. This gives the protein CASSKGLAGEQYF.

There are a few counts of this clone. The chain couples TRBV20-1 to TRBJ1-5; maybe TRBD1 (6 bases). The germline CDR1 and CDR2 sequences are DFQATT and SNEGSKA (reference sequence). The V end was cut by 3 bases, the J end by 3 bases, with 12 bases between. The CDR3 has 14 residues. The CDR3 DNA sequence: TGCAGTGCTAGTACCGACAGGCCCAATCAGCCCCAGCATTTT. Its translation: CSASTDRPNQPQHF.

This sequence joins TRBV9 and TRBJ2-2, with TRBD1 matching 7 bases. CDR3 length: 15 residues. J gave up 5 bases and V 4 bases, and 8 bases lay outside the gene matches. From germline, CDR1 is SGDLS and CDR2 YYNGEE. The CDR3 DNA is TGTGCCAGCAGCTTCCGACAGGGATATACCGGGGAGCTGTTTTTT. It encodes CASSFRQGYTGELFF.

The CDR3 is CASSLGTGSNSPLHF. CDR3 DNA: TGTGCCAGCAGCTTAGGGACAGGGTCAAATTCACCCCTCCACTTT. V gene TRBV7-2 combines with J gene TRBJ1-6, with TRBD1 matching 8 bases. This CDR3 spans 15 amino acids. V gave up 1 base and J gave up 7 bases; unmatched junction bases: 3. CDR1 SGHTA and CDR2 FQGNSA come from the germline V gene.

The chain carries TRBV4-2 and TRBJ2-3; 7 positions agree with TRBD2. With 1 base clipped from V and 3 bases from J, the junction kept 7 bases outside the gene matches. The CDR3 totals 16 residues. CDR1 and CDR2 (germline): LGHNA, YNFKEQ. CDR3 sequence: CASSQGIGGITDTQYF. The DNA of the CDR3 is TGTGCCAGCAGCCAAGGGATCGGGGGGATTACAGATACGCAGTATTTT.

The chain is built from TRBV11-2 and TRBJ2-1, with D perhaps TRBD1 (5 bases). Between the trimmed V and J ends, which lost 3 bases and 6 bases, there was a span of 9 bases. Germline CDR1 and CDR2: SGHAT and FQNNGV. CDR3 length: 13 residues. The DNA of the CDR3 is TGTGCCAGCAGCTTTATGGGGCCCAATGAGCAGTTCTTC. Protein sequence: CASSFMGPNEQFF.

CDR3 bases: TGTGCCCTTAGCGGGGGGGGATACAATGAGCAGTTCTTC. It codes for CALSGGGYNEQFF. The V and J genes are TRBV2 and TRBJ2-1, with TRBD2 identical over 11 bases. Trimming removed 11 bases from V and 4 bases from J; junction bases left unmatched: 4. The CDR3 runs to 13 residues. Germline V gene data show CDR1 as SNHLY and CDR2 as FYNNEI. The complete variable domain, with remaining parts taken from reference TRBV2 and TRBJ2-1, reads EPEVTQTPSHQVTQMGQEVILRCVPISNHLYFYWYRQILGQKVEFLVSFYNNEISEKSEIFDDQFSVERPDGSNFTLKIRSTKLEDSAMYFCALSGGGYNEQFFGPGTRLTVL.

This sequence joins TRBV6-1 and TRBJ2-3, with D possibly being TRBD2 (6 bases). The CDR3 consists of 11 residues. Between the trimmed V and J ends, which lost 6 bases and 6 bases, there was a span of 7 bases. Germline V gene lookup returns CDR1 MNHNS and CDR2 SASEGT. The CDR3 spells CASRLADTQYF. As DNA, the CDR3 is TGTGCCAGCAGGCTAGCGGATACGCAGTATTTT.

The J gene is TRBJ1-1, the V gene TRBV10-1; no definite D call. The V end lost 5 bases, the J end lost 4 bases, and 11 bases lay between the germline ends. Germline loops: CDR1 WNHNN, CDR2 SYGVQD (reference sequence). The CDR3 contains 13 residues. As DNA, the CDR3 is TGCGCCAGCAGTATGGGCCTTTTCACTGAAGCTTTCTTT. Protein sequence: CASSMGLFTEAFF.

The CDR3 DNA reads TGCGCCAGCAGAGGACAGGCTTACGAGCAGTACTTC. Amino acid sequence: CASRGQAYEQYF. V is TRBV5-1 and J is TRBJ2-7; 7 nucleotides line up with TRBD1. With V trimmed by 5 bases and J by 4 bases, 3 bases remained unmatched. The germline CDR1 and CDR2 sequences are SGHRS and YFSETQ. The length of the CDR3 is 12 residues. The full variable domain, rest sourced from reference TRBV5-1 and TRBJ2-7, is KAGVTQTPRYLIKTRGQQVTLSCSPISGHRSVSWYQQTPGQGLQFLFEYFSETQRNKGNFPGRFSGRQFSNSRSEMNVSTLELGDSALYLCASRGQAYEQYFGPGTRLTVT.

The table lists this clone with a few counts. This chain links TRBV7-8 with TRBJ2-1; D may be TRBD2 (6 bases). The CDR3 covers 14 residues. Looked up from germline, CDR1 is SGHVS and CDR2 is FQNEAQ. V lost 0 bases and J 8 bases, leaving 11 bases between the germline ends. CDR3 sequence: CASSLASWGDEQFF. CDR3 DNA sequence: TGTGCCAGCAGCTTAGCCTCGTGGGGGGATGAGCAGTTCTTC.

V gene TRBV18 combines with J gene TRBJ1-1; 8 bases align to TRBD1. Germline V CDR1 and CDR2: KGHSH, LQKENI. CDR3 size: 15 residues. The ends lost 2 bases at V and 5 bases at J; junction bases unmatched: 7. CDR3 bases: TGTGCCAGCTCACCAGTAGTGACAGGGGCGACTGAAGCTTTCTTT. Its translation is CASSPVVTGATEAFF.

J is TRBJ2-5 and V is TRBV7-2, with 7 bases fitting TRBD2. This CDR3 is 14 amino acids long. With V trimmed by 1 base and J by 5 bases, 4 bases remained unmatched. Germline V gene lookup returns CDR1 SGHTA and CDR2 FQGNSA. The CDR3, as DNA: TGTGCCAGCAGCTTAGGCCTCGGGGGGGAGACCCAGTACTTC. As protein: CASSLGLGGETQYF.

This clone was recorded once. The chain has TRBV7-8 and TRBJ1-2, with D possibly being TRBD1 (5 bases). Per germline, CDR1 SGHVS and CDR2 FQNEAQ. This CDR3 spans 15 amino acids. V shed 2 bases and J shed 2 bases, with 12 bases lying between them. The CDR3 nucleotides are TGTGCCAGCAGCTTATTCCTGGGGCTCAACTATGGCTACACCTTC. Residues: CASSLFLGLNYGYTF.

This chain links TRBV18 with TRBJ1-1; D unclear. CDR1 KGHSH and CDR2 LQKENI come from the germline V gene. Trimming took off 3 bases at V and 6 bases at J, with 14 bases between the two ends. The length of the CDR3 is 14 residues. This CDR3 reads CASSPRALLAEAFF. DNA of the CDR3: TGTGCCAGCTCACCCCGAGCACTTTTGGCTGAAGCTTTCTTT.

The V and J genes are TRBV18 and TRBJ2-5; D may be TRBD2 (6 bases). Germline-derived CDR1 and CDR2 are KGHSH and LQKENI. Trimming pared 3 bases from V and 1 base from J, leaving 12 bases between. The CDR3 is 15 residues long. The CDR3 nucleotides are TGTGCCAGCTCACCCGCAGGGAGGTCCCAAGAGACCCAGTACTTC. Its protein product is CASSPAGRSQETQYF.

The CDR3 spells CASSLDPQGNAEAFF. CDR3 nucleotide sequence: TGTGCCAGCAGCTTGGATCCACAGGGCAATGCTGAAGCTTTCTTT. The V gene is TRBV5-4, the J gene TRBJ1-1, with D perhaps TRBD1 (6 bases). The V gene's germline CDR1 is SGHNT and CDR2 YYREEE (reference sequence). The V end was cut by 0 bases, the J end by 6 bases, with 15 bases between. This CDR3 has 15 residues.

This clone was observed a single time. This rearrangement joins TRBV3-1 (or the pseudogene TRBV3-2) to TRBJ1-4; perhaps TRBD1 as D (6 bases). This CDR3 spans 16 amino acids. The germline CDR1 and CDR2 sequences are LGHDT and YNNKEL (reference sequence). V lost 9 bases, J lost 4 bases, and 21 bases lay in between. The CDR3 is CASGGVRRGHNEKLFF. The DNA of the CDR3 is TGTGCCAGTGGCGGAGTGCGTAGGGGACATAATGAAAAACTGTTTTTT.